Shown below are 5 T cell receptor beta chains from a single sample sequenced in a study of T cell responses to AZD1222 COVID-19 vaccine. Assay used: immunoSEQ multiplex PCR; TCRdb lists only in-frame clones, some missing. The data show about 180,000 clones, with approximately 86% seen just once and 11% held by the top ten. The sequences come from peripheral blood, collected 28 days after the second AZD1222 dose. The receptor source for this set is an adult who received the AZD1222 COVID-19 vaccine.

V usage is TRBV5-4 and J usage is TRBJ1-1; D might be TRBD1 (6 bases). The CDR3 consists of 14 residues. Trimming shortened V by 5 bases and J by 3 bases, and 14 bases separated the two germline ends. From germline, CDR1 is SGHNT and CDR2 YYREEE (reference sequence). As DNA, the CDR3 is TGTGCCAGCAGGGAACAGGGCCGGGACACTGAAGCTTTCTTT. Translated: CASREQGRDTEAFF. Full variable domain (missing parts from reference TRBV5-4 and TRBJ1-1): ETGVTQSPTHLIKTRGQQVTLRCSSQSGHNTVSWYQQALGQGPQFIFQYYREEENGRGNFPPRFSGLQFPNYSSELNVNALELDDSALYLCASREQGRDTEAFFGQGTRLTVV.

This clone was detected a few times. The genes are TRBV6-5 and TRBJ1-2, with 9 bases lining up with TRBD1. The CDR3 runs 15 residues. J was trimmed by 6 bases and V by 3 bases; bases with no gene match: 8. Germline CDR1 MNHEY, CDR2 SVGAGI. CDR3 DNA sequence: TGTGCCAGCAGTTATAGTTGGACAGGGGTAAATGGCTACACCTTC. Its protein is CASSYSWTGVNGYTF.

The chain links TRBV5-4 to TRBJ1-2; TRBD1 might be the D (6 bases). The CDR3 length is 18 residues. The V gene lost 4 bases and the J gene lost 4 bases, with 26 bases spanning the gap. CDR1 is SGHNT and CDR2 is YYREEE in the germline V gene (reference sequence). CDR3 amino acids: CASSRGLGQGISSYGYTF. For the CDR3, the DNA is TGTGCCAGCAGCCGGGGTTTGGGGCAGGGGATTTCTAGCTATGGCTACACCTTC. Full variable domain (remainder filled in from reference TRBV5-4 and TRBJ1-2): ETGVTQSPTHLIKTRGQQVTLRCSSQSGHNTVSWYQQALGQGPQFIFQYYREEENGRGNFPPRFSGLQFPNYSSELNVNALELDDSALYLCASSRGLGQGISSYGYTFGSGTRLTVV.

In this sample, this clone turned up once. The V and J genes are TRBV6-5 and TRBJ1-2, with 7 bases that match TRBD1. After removal of 2 bases from V and 4 bases from J, the junction contained 10 bases not matched to a gene. Germline CDR1 and CDR2: MNHEY and SVGAGI. The CDR3 spans 16 residues. The CDR3 is CASSYTITGEGYGYTF. CDR3 coding DNA: TGTGCCAGCAGTTACACCATCACAGGGGAGGGCTATGGCTACACCTTC.

This chain uses TRBV19 with TRBJ1-2; D ambiguous. Trimming pared 0 bases from V and 4 bases from J, leaving 12 bases between. This CDR3 spans 15 amino acids. CDR1 and CDR2 (germline): LNHDA, SQIVND (reference sequence). The CDR3 DNA reads as TGTGCCAGTAGTATAGATTCGGGCAGGCGCTATGGCTACACCTTC. Its translation is CASSIDSGRRYGYTF.